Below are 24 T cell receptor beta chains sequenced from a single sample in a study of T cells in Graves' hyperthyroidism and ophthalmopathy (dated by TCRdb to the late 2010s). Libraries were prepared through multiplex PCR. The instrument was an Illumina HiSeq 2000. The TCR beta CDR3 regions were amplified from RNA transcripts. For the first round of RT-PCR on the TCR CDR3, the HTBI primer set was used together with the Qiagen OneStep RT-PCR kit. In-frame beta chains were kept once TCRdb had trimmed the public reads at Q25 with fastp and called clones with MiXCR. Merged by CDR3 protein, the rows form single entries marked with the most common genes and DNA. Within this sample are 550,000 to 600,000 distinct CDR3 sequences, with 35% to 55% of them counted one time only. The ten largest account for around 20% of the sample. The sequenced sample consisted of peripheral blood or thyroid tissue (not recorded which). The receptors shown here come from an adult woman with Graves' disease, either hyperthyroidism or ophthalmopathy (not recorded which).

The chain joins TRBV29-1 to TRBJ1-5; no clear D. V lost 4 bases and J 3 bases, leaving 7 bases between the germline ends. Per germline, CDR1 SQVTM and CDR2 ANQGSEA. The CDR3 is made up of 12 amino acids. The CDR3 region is CSVGRDNQPQHF. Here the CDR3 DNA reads TGCAGCGTTGGAAGGGACAATCAGCCCCAGCATTTT.

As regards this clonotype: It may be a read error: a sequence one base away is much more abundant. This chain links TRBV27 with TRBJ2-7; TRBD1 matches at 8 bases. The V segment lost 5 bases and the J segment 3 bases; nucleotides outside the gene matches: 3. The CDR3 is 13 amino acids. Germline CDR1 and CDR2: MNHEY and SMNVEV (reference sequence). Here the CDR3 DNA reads TGTGCCAGCAGTCAGGGGGCCGACTACGAGCAGTACTTC. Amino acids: CASSQGADYEQYF.

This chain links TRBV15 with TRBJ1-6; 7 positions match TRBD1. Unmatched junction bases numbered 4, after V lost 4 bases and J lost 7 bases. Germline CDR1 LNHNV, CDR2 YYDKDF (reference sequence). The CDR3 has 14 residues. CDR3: CATSKGQLNSPLHF. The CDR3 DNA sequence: TGTGCCACCAGCAAGGGACAGCTAAATTCACCCCTCCACTTT.

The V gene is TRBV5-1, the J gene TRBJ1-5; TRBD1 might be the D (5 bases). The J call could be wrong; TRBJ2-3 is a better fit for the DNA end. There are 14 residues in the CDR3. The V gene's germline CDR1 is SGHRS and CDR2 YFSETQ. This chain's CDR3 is CASSLEKGTDTQYF. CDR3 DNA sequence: TGCGCCAGCAGCTTGGAGAAGGGGACAGATACGCAGTATTTT.

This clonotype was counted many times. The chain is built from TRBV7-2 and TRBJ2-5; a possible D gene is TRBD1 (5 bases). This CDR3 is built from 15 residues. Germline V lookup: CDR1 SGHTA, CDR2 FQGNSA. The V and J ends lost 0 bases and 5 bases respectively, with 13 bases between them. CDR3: CASSLAPGHGETQYF. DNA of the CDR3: TGTGCCAGCAGCTTAGCCCCAGGACACGGCGAGACCCAGTACTTC.

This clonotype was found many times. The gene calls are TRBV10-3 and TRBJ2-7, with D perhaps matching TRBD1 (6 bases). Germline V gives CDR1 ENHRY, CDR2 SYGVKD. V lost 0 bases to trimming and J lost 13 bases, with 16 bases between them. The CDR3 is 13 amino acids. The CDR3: CAISESRGNRVYF. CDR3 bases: TGTGCCATCAGTGAGTCAAGAGGAAACAGGGTCTACTTC.

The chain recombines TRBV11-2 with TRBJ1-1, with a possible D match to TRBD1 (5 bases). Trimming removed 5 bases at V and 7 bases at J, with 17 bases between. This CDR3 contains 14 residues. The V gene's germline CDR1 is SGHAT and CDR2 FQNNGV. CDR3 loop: CASSHVGAANEAFF. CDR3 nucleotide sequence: TGTGCCAGCAGCCACGTCGGGGCGGCTAATGAAGCTTTCTTT.

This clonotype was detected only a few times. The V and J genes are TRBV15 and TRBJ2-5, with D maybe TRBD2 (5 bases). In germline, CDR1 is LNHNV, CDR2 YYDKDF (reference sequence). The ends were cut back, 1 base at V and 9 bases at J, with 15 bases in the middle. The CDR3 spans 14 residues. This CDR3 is CATSRGSGNQPQYF. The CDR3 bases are TGTGCCACCAGCAGAGGTTCGGGGAACCAGCCCCAGTACTTC.

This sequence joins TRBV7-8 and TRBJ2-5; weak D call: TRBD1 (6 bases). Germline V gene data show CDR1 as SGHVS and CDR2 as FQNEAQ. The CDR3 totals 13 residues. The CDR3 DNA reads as TGTGCTAGAGGCTTACAGGGTTGGGAGACCCAGTACTTC. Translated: CARGLQGWETQYF.

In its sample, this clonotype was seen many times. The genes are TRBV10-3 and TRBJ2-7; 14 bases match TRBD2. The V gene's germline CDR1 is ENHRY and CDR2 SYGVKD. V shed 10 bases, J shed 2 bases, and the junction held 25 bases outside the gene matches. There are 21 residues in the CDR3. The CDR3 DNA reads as TGTGCCACCCTACCGGGACAGGGGAGACTAGCGGGAGGGCAAGCGCCCTACGAGCAGTACTTC. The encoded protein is CATLPGQGRLAGGQAPYEQYF.

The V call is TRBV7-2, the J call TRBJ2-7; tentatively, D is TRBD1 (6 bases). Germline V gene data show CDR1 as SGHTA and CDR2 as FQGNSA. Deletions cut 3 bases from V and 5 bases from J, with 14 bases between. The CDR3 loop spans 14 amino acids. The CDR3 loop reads CASSLNTGSNEQYF. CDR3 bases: TGTGCCAGCAGCTTGAATACAGGGTCCAACGAGCAGTACTTC. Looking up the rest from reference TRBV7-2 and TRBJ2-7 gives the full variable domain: GAGVSQSPSNKVTEKGKDVELRCDPISGHTALYWYRQSLGQGLEFLIYFQGNSAPDKSGLPSDRFSAERTGGSVSTLTIQRTQQEDSAVYLCASSLNTGSNEQYFGPGTRLTVT.

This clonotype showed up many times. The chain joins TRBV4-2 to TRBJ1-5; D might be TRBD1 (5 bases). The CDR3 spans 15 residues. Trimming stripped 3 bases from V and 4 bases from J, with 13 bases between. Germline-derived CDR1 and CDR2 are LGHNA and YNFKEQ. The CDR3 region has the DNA TGTGCCAGCAGCCATGAGTTGGGGGGGAATCAGCCCCAGCATTTT. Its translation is CASSHELGGNQPQHF.

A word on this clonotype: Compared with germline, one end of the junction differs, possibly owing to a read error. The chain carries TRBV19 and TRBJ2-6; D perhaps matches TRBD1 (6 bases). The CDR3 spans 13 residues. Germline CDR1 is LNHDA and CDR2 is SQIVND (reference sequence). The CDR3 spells CASSRLAGDTEAF. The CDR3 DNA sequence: TGTGCCAGTAGTAGGTTGGCAGGGGACACTGAAGCTTTC.

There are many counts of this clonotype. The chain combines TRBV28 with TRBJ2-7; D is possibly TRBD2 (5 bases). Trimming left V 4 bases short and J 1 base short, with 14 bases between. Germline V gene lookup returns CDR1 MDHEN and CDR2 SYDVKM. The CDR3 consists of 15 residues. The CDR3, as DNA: TGTGCCAGCAGTTCTCCGGGATCAGTGTCCTACGAGCAGTACTTC. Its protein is CASSSPGSVSYEQYF.

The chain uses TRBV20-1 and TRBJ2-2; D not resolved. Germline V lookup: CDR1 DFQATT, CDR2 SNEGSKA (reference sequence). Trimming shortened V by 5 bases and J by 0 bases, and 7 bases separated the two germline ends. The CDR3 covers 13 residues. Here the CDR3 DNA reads TGCAGTGCTGAGGTCGCGAACACCGGGGAGCTGTTTTTT. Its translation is CSAEVANTGELFF.

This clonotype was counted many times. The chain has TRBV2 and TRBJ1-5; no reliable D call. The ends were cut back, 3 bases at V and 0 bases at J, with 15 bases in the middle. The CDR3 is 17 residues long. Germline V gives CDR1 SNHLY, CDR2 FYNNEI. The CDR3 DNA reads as TGTGCCAGCAGTGATCTACCTCGAGATTATAGCAATCAGCCCCAGCATTTT. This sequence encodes CASSDLPRDYSNQPQHF. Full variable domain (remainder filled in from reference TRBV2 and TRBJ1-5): EPEVTQTPSHQVTQMGQEVILRCVPISNHLYFYWYRQILGQKVEFLVSFYNNEISEKSEIFDDQFSVERPDGSNFTLKIRSTKLEDSAMYFCASSDLPRDYSNQPQHFGDGTRLSIL.

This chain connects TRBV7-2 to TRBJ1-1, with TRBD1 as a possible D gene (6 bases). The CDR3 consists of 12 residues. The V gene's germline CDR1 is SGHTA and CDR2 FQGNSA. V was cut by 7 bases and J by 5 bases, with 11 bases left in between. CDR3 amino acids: CASTLQGTEAFF. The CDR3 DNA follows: TGTGCCAGCACATTACAGGGTACTGAAGCTTTCTTT. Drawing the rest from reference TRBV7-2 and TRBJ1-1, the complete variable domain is GAGVSQSPSNKVTEKGKDVELRCDPISGHTALYWYRQSLGQGLEFLIYFQGNSAPDKSGLPSDRFSAERTGGSVSTLTIQRTQQEDSAVYLCASTLQGTEAFFGQGTRLTVV.

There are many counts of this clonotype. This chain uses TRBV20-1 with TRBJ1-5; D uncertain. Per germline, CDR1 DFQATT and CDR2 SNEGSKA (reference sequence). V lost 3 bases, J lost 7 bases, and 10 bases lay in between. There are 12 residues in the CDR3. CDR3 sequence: CSASSSSQPQHF. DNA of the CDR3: TGCAGTGCTAGTTCCAGTAGCCAGCCCCAGCATTTT.

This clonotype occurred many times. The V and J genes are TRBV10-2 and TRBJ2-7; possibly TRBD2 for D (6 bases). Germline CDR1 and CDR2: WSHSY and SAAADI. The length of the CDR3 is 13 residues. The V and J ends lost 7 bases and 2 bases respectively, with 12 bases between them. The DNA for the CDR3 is TGCGCCAGCAAGGTTAGGGAGGCCTACGAGCAGTACTTC. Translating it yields CASKVREAYEQYF.

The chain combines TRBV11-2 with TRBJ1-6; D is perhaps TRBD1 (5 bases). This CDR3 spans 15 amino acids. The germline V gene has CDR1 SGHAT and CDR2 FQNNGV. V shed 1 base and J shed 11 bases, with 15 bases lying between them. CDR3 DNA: TGTGCCAGCAGCTTAGTCAGAGTTCGGGGCACACCCCTCCACTTT. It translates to CASSLVRVRGTPLHF.

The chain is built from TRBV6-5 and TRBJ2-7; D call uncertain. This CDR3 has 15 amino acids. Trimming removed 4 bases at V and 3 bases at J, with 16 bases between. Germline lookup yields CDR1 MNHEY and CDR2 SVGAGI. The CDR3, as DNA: TGTGCCAGCAGTTTATCACCCCTTAATAGCTACGAGCAGTACTTC. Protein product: CASSLSPLNSYEQYF.

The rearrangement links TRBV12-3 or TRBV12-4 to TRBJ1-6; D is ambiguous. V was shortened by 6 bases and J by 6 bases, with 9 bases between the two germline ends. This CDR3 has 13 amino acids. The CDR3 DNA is TGTGCCAGCAGGTTGGACGGTAATTCACCCCTCCACTTT. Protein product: CASRLDGNSPLHF.

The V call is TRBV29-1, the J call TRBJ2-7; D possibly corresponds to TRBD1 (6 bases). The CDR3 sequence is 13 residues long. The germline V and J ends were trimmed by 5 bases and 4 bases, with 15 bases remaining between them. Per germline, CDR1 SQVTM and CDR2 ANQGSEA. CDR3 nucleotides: TGCAGCGTTAGAGGGGACAACCCATACGAGCAGTACTTC. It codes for CSVRGDNPYEQYF.

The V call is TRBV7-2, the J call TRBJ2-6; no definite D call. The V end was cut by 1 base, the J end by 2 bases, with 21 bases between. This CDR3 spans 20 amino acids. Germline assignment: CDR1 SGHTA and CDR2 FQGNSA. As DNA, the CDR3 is TGTGCCAGCAGCTTAGACGCAGGCGGCGCGGCTAACCCTGGGGCCAACGTCCTGACTTTC. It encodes CASSLDAGGAANPGANVLTF.